This T cell receptor (beta chain) is drawn from a study of Tregs in tolerant kidney transplant recipients. Assay used: immunoSEQ multiplex PCR; TCRdb lists only in-frame clones, some missing. This sample has tens of thousands of clones; approximately 93% occur once, and the top ten carry around 1.6%. Mixed chimerism was transient after nonmyeloablative marrow transplants from related graft donors. Germline values: CDR1 SGHRS, CDR2 YFSETQ. The junction had 8 bases not matched to a gene; V was cut back by 4 bases and J by 5 bases. This CDR3 spans 16 amino acids. The source is a human patient who received a combined kidney and bone marrow transplant. Some T cells may be supplied by the graft donor. The sequenced sample was CD4+ T cells from blood (PBMCs), obtained 12 months after the transplant. The V call is TRBV5-1, the J call TRBJ2-1; 11 positions agree with TRBD2. CDR3 sequence: CASSPLAGGLHNEQFF. As DNA, the CDR3 is TGCGCCAGCAGCCCCCTAGCGGGAGGCCTTCACAATGAGCAGTTCTTC.